This T cell receptor beta chain was found in a study of control samples from healthy donors and cancer patients. The protocol was immunoSEQ multiplex PCR, while the TCRdb copy is restricted to in-frame clones and leaves out a portion. Here the sample table reports 150,000 to 200,000 clones. The germline CDR1 and CDR2 sequences are SGHRS and YFSETQ. V dropped 6 bases and J dropped 8 bases, with 14 bases sitting between them. The CDR3 extends over 12 amino acids. The clonotype originates from a woman in her twenties or thirties in good health. The sequenced sample was blood. The chain recombines TRBV5-1 with TRBJ1-2, with TRBD1 as a possible D gene (5 bases). This CDR3 is CASTRGAGGYTF. CDR3 DNA sequence: TGCGCCAGCACTAGGGGCGCCGGGGGCTACACCTTC.